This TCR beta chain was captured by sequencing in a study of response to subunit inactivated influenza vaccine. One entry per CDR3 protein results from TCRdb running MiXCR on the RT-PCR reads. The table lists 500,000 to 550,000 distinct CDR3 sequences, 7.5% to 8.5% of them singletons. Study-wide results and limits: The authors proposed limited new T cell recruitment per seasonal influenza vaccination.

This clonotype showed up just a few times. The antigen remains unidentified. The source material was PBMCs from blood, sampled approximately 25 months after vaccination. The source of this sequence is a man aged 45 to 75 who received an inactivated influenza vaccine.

CDR3 protein: CASGSVGEQYF. CDR3 nucleotides: TGTGCCAGCGGCTCGGTCGGCGAGCAGTACTTC. V gene TRBV28 combines with J gene TRBJ2-7; no firm D call. The CDR3 has 11 residues. Trimming stripped 8 bases from V and 6 bases from J, with 11 bases between. The germline CDR1 and CDR2 sequences are MDHEN and SYDVKM. Complete variable domain (other parts from reference TRBV28 and TRBJ2-7): DVKVTQSSRYLVKRTGEKVFLECVQDMDHENMFWYRQDPGLGLRLIYFSYDVKMKEKGDIPEGYSVSREKKERFSLILESASTNQTSMYLCASGSVGEQYFGPGTRLTVT.